This TCR beta chain was sequenced during a study of blood T cell repertoires in COVID-19. Profiling relied on immunoSEQ multiplex PCR, and the TCRdb table lists in-frame clones only, not all of them. The data hold about 160,000 clones, with about 85% observed a single time. Trimming at V came to 7 bases and at J to 10 bases, leaving 11 bases not matched to a gene. Looked up from germline, CDR1 is LNHDA and CDR2 is SQIVND (reference sequence). The CDR3 loop spans 15 amino acids. The sequence was collected from a man older than 75 with COVID-19, enrolled during active disease. The chain recombines TRBV19 with TRBJ2-1, with 12 bases matching TRBD2. Input material: peripheral blood. The CDR3 loop reads CASTNGRLAGAEQFF. The CDR3 bases are TGTGCCAGTACCAATGGCCGACTAGCGGGGGCCGAGCAGTTCTTC.